Shown below are 19 T cell receptor beta chains from a single sample sequenced in a study of T cell responses to AZD1222 COVID-19 vaccine. TCRdb keeps only in-frame clones here, not all; method: immunoSEQ multiplex PCR. The data contain roughly 110,000 clones, approximately 87% of them singletons. The material was peripheral blood, obtained on day 0 of AZD1222 vaccination. The source is an adult in good health.

This clone was counted only a few times. The rearrangement links TRBV5-4 to TRBJ2-1; D possibly uses TRBD1 or TRBD2 (5 bases each). Germline V gene lookup returns CDR1 SGHNT and CDR2 YYREEE (reference sequence). This CDR3 has 19 residues. V was pared by 3 bases and J by 0 bases, with 22 bases between. The CDR3 nucleotides are TGTGCCAGCAGCTCCTTCCGGGGCGCCGCTAGGAGCTCCTACAATGAGCAGTTCTTC. It specifies CASSSFRGAARSSYNEQFF.

The V and J genes are TRBV6-2 or TRBV6-3 and TRBJ1-5; TRBD1 agrees at 8 bases. The V and J ends lost 4 bases and 0 bases, in that order; junction bases with no gene match: 2. The CDR3 extends over 15 amino acids. Germline CDR1 is MNHEY and CDR2 is SVGEGT. CDR3 in amino acids: CASSWTGHSNQPQHF. DNA of the CDR3: TGTGCCAGCAGTTGGACAGGGCATAGCAATCAGCCCCAGCATTTT.

CDR3 sequence reads: CASSLDRDPYNEQFF. The CDR3 DNA is TGTGCCAGCAGCTTGGACAGGGACCCCTACAATGAGCAGTTCTTC. The genes are TRBV7-2 and TRBJ2-1, with 8 bases aligning to TRBD1. Trimming at V came to 3 bases and at J to 2 bases, leaving 3 bases not matched to a gene. The germline CDR1 and CDR2 sequences are SGHTA and FQGNSA. This CDR3 contains 15 residues. Full variable domain (outside the CDR3, taken from reference TRBV7-2 and TRBJ2-1): GAGVSQSPSNKVTEKGKDVELRCDPISGHTALYWYRQSLGQGLEFLIYFQGNSAPDKSGLPSDRFSAERTGGSVSTLTIQRTQQEDSAVYLCASSLDRDPYNEQFFGPGTRLTVL.

This rearrangement joins TRBV6-4 to TRBJ2-5; maybe TRBD2 (6 bases). The CDR3 loop spans 15 amino acids. Trimming cost V 6 bases and J 0 bases, with 14 bases left between them. CDR1 and CDR2 from the germline V gene are MRHNA and SNTAGT. CDR3 region: CASSTGTLYQETQYF. The CDR3 DNA reads TGTGCCAGCAGCACCGGGACTTTGTACCAAGAGACCCAGTACTTC.

The chain couples TRBV30 to TRBJ1-1; unclear D gene. V was cut by 0 bases and J by 5 bases, with 10 bases left in between. There are 13 residues in the CDR3. CDR1 and CDR2 from the germline V gene are GTSNPN and SVGIG (reference sequence). The CDR3 here is CAWSVGGDTEAFF. CDR3 coding DNA: TGTGCCTGGAGTGTAGGTGGGGATACTGAAGCTTTCTTT. The full variable domain, its missing parts supplied by reference TRBV30 and TRBJ1-1, is SQTIHQWPATLVQPVGSPLSLECTVEGTSNPNLYWYRQAAGRGLQLLFYSVGIGQISSEVPQNLSASRPQDRQFILSSKKLLLSDSGFYLCAWSVGGDTEAFFGQGTRLTVV.

The rearrangement uses TRBV6-2 or TRBV6-3 and TRBJ2-6; 8 bases align to TRBD2. The junction had 2 bases not matched to a gene; V was cut back by 1 base and J by 3 bases. From germline, CDR1 is MNHEY and CDR2 SVGEGT. This CDR3 region has 16 residues. DNA for the CDR3: TGTGCCAGCAGTTACTACGGGAGGGGTGGGGCCAACGTCCTGACTTTC. Encoded protein: CASSYYGRGGANVLTF.

The chain recombines TRBV25-1 with TRBJ1-6; D remains unclear. This CDR3 comprises 15 residues. V was trimmed by 4 bases and J by 7 bases, leaving 14 bases between them. Germline V gives CDR1 MGHDK, CDR2 SYGVNS. In nucleotides, the CDR3 is TGTGCCAGCAGTGGTCGGAAAGGTGCAAATTCACCCCTCCACTTT. Translating gives CASSGRKGANSPLHF. Supplemented by reference TRBV25-1 and TRBJ1-6, the full variable domain reads EADIYQTPRYLVIGTGKKITLECSQTMGHDKMYWYQQDPGMELHLIHYSYGVNSTEKGDLSSESTVSRIRTEHFPLTLESARPSHTSQYLCASSGRKGANSPLHFGNGTRLTVT.

The J gene is TRBJ1-6, the V gene TRBV4-2, with 7 bases identical to TRBD1. The J segment lost 10 bases and the V segment lost 4 bases, leaving 16 bases of the junction unmatched. The CDR3 is 17 amino acids. Per germline, CDR1 LGHNA and CDR2 YNFKEQ. The CDR3 DNA reads TGTGCCAGCAGCCCATCATTTAGACAGGGAACGGGGTCACCCCTCCACTTT. Translating gives CASSPSFRQGTGSPLHF.

The V gene is TRBV27, the J gene TRBJ2-1, with D unclear. CDR1 and CDR2 (germline): MNHEY, SMNVEV (reference sequence). Deletions cut 7 bases from V and 4 bases from J, with 14 bases between. The CDR3 is 14 residues long. DNA of the CDR3: TGTGCCAGCAAACCTTGGGGTCCTTACAATGAGCAGTTCTTC. Its protein is CASKPWGPYNEQFF.

This clone is a singleton in its sample. V and J are TRBV7-2 and TRBJ1-2; 7 bases agree with TRBD1. J lost 2 bases, V lost 5 bases, and 8 bases had no gene match. The germline gives CDR1 SGHTA, CDR2 FQGNSA. This CDR3 is 15 amino acids long. CDR3: CASSTRGQVNYGYTF. In DNA, the CDR3 is TGTGCCAGCAGCACCCGCGGACAGGTGAACTATGGCTACACCTTC.

This rearrangement joins TRBV5-1 to TRBJ1-3, with D perhaps TRBD1 (5 bases). V was trimmed by 4 bases and J by 0 bases, leaving 14 bases between them. The CDR3 is 16 amino acids. Germline CDR1 reads SGHRS; CDR2 reads YFSETQ. This CDR3 reads CASSPADRGSGNTIYF. The CDR3 bases are TGCGCCAGCAGCCCCGCCGACAGAGGCTCTGGAAACACCATATATTTT. Variable domain in full (rest from reference TRBV5-1 and TRBJ1-3): KAGVTQTPRYLIKTRGQQVTLSCSPISGHRSVSWYQQTPGQGLQFLFEYFSETQRNKGNFPGRFSGRQFSNSRSEMNVSTLELGDSALYLCASSPADRGSGNTIYFGEGSWLTVV.

This chain connects TRBV19 to TRBJ1-1; D unclear. CDR3 length: 13 amino acids. Trimming took 3 bases from V and 3 from J, leaving 8 bases between them. Per germline, CDR1 LNHDA and CDR2 SQIVND (reference sequence). CDR3 bases: TGTGCCAGTAGTATTTATGGGGACACTGAAGCTTTCTTT. The encoded protein is CASSIYGDTEAFF.

The chain employs TRBV27 and TRBJ2-7, with 7 bases that match TRBD1. This CDR3 has 13 amino acids. Germline V lookup: CDR1 MNHEY, CDR2 SMNVEV (reference sequence). Trimming removed 3 bases from V and 5 bases from J; junction bases left unmatched: 4. CDR3 in DNA: TGTGCCAGCAGTTTGTACAGGGGACACGAGCAGTACTTC. It encodes CASSLYRGHEQYF.

The gene calls are TRBV7-2 and TRBJ2-7; tentative D call: TRBD2 (6 bases). CDR3 size: 13 residues. Germline V gene sequence: CDR1 SGHTA, CDR2 FQGNSA. Trimming removed 5 bases from V and 6 bases from J, with 14 bases in between. The CDR3 sequence is CASSTTRVSEQYF. The CDR3 bases are TGTGCCAGCAGCACGACTAGGGTGTCCGAGCAGTACTTC. Looking up the rest from reference TRBV7-2 and TRBJ2-7 gives the full variable domain: GAGVSQSPSNKVTEKGKDVELRCDPISGHTALYWYRQSLGQGLEFLIYFQGNSAPDKSGLPSDRFSAERTGGSVSTLTIQRTQQEDSAVYLCASSTTRVSEQYFGPGTRLTVT.

Regarding this clone: This clone may be a read error of a much larger clone one base away. The gene calls are TRBV21-1 and TRBJ1-5; the tabulated D call, TRBD1, remains unverified against the DNA. TRBV21-1 is a documented pseudogene. The CDR3 extends over 19 amino acids. The CDR3 DNA reads TGTGCCAGCAACAGCAGCTCCGGGACAGGGATTAACGGCAATCAGCCCCAGCATTTT. As protein: CASNSSSGTGINGNQPQHF.

This clone was seen many times. V is TRBV3-1 (or the pseudogene TRBV3-2) and J is TRBJ2-7; D not resolved. This CDR3 has 11 amino acids. Trimming shortened V by 4 bases and J by 5 bases, and 6 bases separated the two germline ends. Germline lookup yields CDR1 LGHDT and CDR2 YNNKEL (reference sequence). CDR3 residues: CASSRGHEQYF. As DNA, the CDR3 is TGTGCCAGCAGCCGGGGTCACGAGCAGTACTTC.

This chain uses TRBV28 with TRBJ2-1; TRBD2 agrees at 10 bases. Looked up from germline, CDR1 is MDHEN and CDR2 is SYDVKM. This CDR3 has 17 residues. The V and J ends lost 10 bases and 5 bases, in that order; junction bases with no gene match: 17. The CDR3: CATLGTSGMTSHNEQFF. In nucleotides, the CDR3 is TGTGCCACCCTTGGAACTAGCGGGATGACGTCTCACAATGAGCAGTTCTTC.

The rearrangement uses TRBV19 and TRBJ2-7; D possibly corresponds to TRBD1 (6 bases). V lost 10 bases and J lost 5, with 15 bases in between. Germline V lookup: CDR1 LNHDA, CDR2 SQIVND (reference sequence). The CDR3 has 12 amino acids. CDR3 sequence: CATRARDNEQYF. In DNA, the CDR3 is TGTGCCACCAGGGCTAGGGACAACGAGCAGTACTTC.

The V call is TRBV9, the J call TRBJ1-3, with a tentative D call TRBD1 (6 bases). The CDR3 is made up of 16 amino acids. Between the trimmed V and J ends, which lost 4 bases and 2 bases, there was a span of 16 bases. Germline lookup yields CDR1 SGDLS and CDR2 YYNGEE. The CDR3 loop reads CASSTNRRGPGNTIYF. The CDR3 DNA follows: TGTGCCAGCAGCACTAACAGACGGGGGCCTGGAAACACCATATATTTT. The full variable domain, rest sourced from reference TRBV9 and TRBJ1-3, is DSGVTQTPKHLITATGQRVTLRCSPRSGDLSVYWYQQSLDQGLQFLIQYYNGEERAKGNILERFSAQQFPDLHSELNLSSLELGDSALYFCASSTNRRGPGNTIYFGEGSWLTVV.